One and the same sample provided the 31 T cell receptor beta chains below, sequenced in a study of T cell responses to AZD1222 COVID-19 vaccine. TCRdb's copy holds only in-frame clones and misses some; the assay was immunoSEQ multiplex PCR. The sample includes some 180,000 clones, around 88% of them seen just once. The material was peripheral blood, obtained 28 days after the second AZD1222 dose. Receptor source: an adult who received the AZD1222 COVID-19 vaccine.

The V and J genes are TRBV3-1 (or the pseudogene TRBV3-2) and TRBJ2-7, with TRBD2 identical over 7 bases. J gave up 7 bases and V 0 bases, and 6 bases lay outside the gene matches. CDR1 is LGHDT, CDR2 YNNKEL, per germline (reference sequence). The CDR3 covers 14 residues. The CDR3 here is CASSQDAGEREQYF. The CDR3 coding sequence is TGTGCCAGCAGCCAAGACGCGGGAGAGCGAGAGCAGTACTTC.

This sequence joins TRBV3-1 (or the pseudogene TRBV3-2) and TRBJ1-2; unclear D gene. Trimming pared 1 base from V and 0 bases from J, leaving 3 bases between. This CDR3 has 13 amino acids. Germline values: CDR1 LGHDT, CDR2 YNNKEL (reference sequence). Written as DNA, the CDR3 is TGTGCCAGCAGCCAAGTGACTAACTATGGCTACACCTTC. Amino acid sequence: CASSQVTNYGYTF.

This rearrangement joins TRBV21-1 to TRBJ1-1. TRBV21-1 is a pseudogene locus. The CDR3 length is 17 residues. For the CDR3, the DNA is TGTGCCAGCAGCAAAGCGCGGGACCTCCACGGGGACACTGAAGCTTTCTTT. It is translated as CASSKARDLHGDTEAFF.

The chain couples TRBV11-1 to TRBJ2-5; tentatively, D is TRBD1 (6 bases). Trimming took off 2 bases at V and 5 bases at J, with 12 bases between the two ends. The CDR3 runs to 14 residues. The germline V gene encodes CDR1 SGHAT and CDR2 FQDESV (reference sequence). CDR3 in DNA: TGTGCCAGCAGCTTACTCAGGGGCGGTGAGACCCAGTACTTC. Translating it yields CASSLLRGGETQYF.

The chain is built from TRBV3-1 (or the pseudogene TRBV3-2) and TRBJ2-7; maybe TRBD1 (6 bases). Trimming stripped 4 bases from V and 1 base from J, with 11 bases between. Germline assignment: CDR1 LGHDT and CDR2 YNNKEL (reference sequence). The CDR3 is 14 amino acids. The DNA for the CDR3 is TGTGCCAGCAGCCTTCTACAGGGTTCCTACGAGCAGTACTTC. This gives the protein CASSLLQGSYEQYF.

V is TRBV4-1 and J is TRBJ2-1, with 9 bases matching TRBD2. Trimming at V came to 0 bases and at J to 10 bases, leaving 7 bases not matched to a gene. The CDR3 has 15 residues. Germline CDR1 is MGHRA and CDR2 is YSYEKL. Here the CDR3 reads CASSQDLRGGREQFF. CDR3 nucleotides: TGCGCCAGCAGCCAAGATTTGCGGGGGGGGCGGGAGCAGTTCTTC.

The V and J genes are TRBV3-1 (or the pseudogene TRBV3-2) and TRBJ1-3; perhaps TRBD1 as D (5 bases). This CDR3 is 15 amino acids long. The germline V and J ends were trimmed by 4 bases and 4 bases, with 14 bases remaining between them. Per germline, CDR1 LGHDT and CDR2 YNNKEL (reference sequence). The DNA for the CDR3 is TGTGCCAGCAGCCTGCCGACCCGACAGGGAAACACCATATATTTT. Its protein is CASSLPTRQGNTIYF.

The chain recombines TRBV5-1 with TRBJ2-3; 9 bases line up with TRBD1. Germline V lookup: CDR1 SGHRS, CDR2 YFSETQ. V lost 4 bases and J lost 3; bases outside the gene matches: 9. The CDR3 runs to 16 residues. The CDR3 region has the DNA TGCGCCAGCAGCCCGAACAGGGGGCGTGAAACAGATACGCAGTATTTT. Translation gives CASSPNRGRETDTQYF.

The CDR3, as DNA: TGTGCCAGCCAAGACGGCTCTGAAGCTTTCTTT. This gives the protein CASQDGSEAFF. J is TRBJ1-1 and V is TRBV18; no firm D call. Germline assignment: CDR1 KGHSH and CDR2 LQKENI. This CDR3 comprises 11 residues. V was trimmed by 8 bases and J by 6 bases, leaving 10 bases between them.

The gene calls are TRBV7-2 and TRBJ1-5; TRBD1 matches 7 bases. With V trimmed by 5 bases and J by 4 bases, 8 bases remained unmatched. The CDR3 has 15 amino acids. Germline values: CDR1 SGHTA, CDR2 FQGNSA. CDR3 sequence reads: CASSPAGQPNQPQHF. The CDR3 DNA is TGTGCCAGCAGCCCAGCGGGACAGCCGAATCAGCCCCAGCATTTT.

V is TRBV2 and J is TRBJ1-2, with no clear D. The CDR3 spans 15 residues. Trimming pared 2 bases from V and 0 bases from J, leaving 10 bases between. Germline lookup yields CDR1 SNHLY and CDR2 FYNNEI. CDR3 loop: CASSERLGPNYGYTF. CDR3 DNA: TGTGCCAGCAGTGAACGATTAGGTCCTAACTATGGCTACACCTTC.

In regard to this clone: A read error may account for a junction end that differs from germline. This chain links TRBV7-9 with TRBJ1-2; no clear D gene. Germline V gene sequence: CDR1 SEHNR, CDR2 FQNEAQ (reference sequence). The CDR3 loop spans 12 amino acids. Written as DNA, the CDR3 is TGTGCCAGCAGCTCCGGGGAGGATGGTTACACCTTC. Translation: CASSSGEDGYTF.

J is TRBJ1-2 and V is TRBV19; maybe TRBD1 (5 bases). Trimming stripped 1 base from V and 5 bases from J, with 14 bases between. This CDR3 spans 15 amino acids. The germline V gene has CDR1 LNHDA and CDR2 SQIVND (reference sequence). CDR3 amino acids: CASSIGGRQRYGYTF. The CDR3 DNA is TGTGCCAGTAGTATAGGGGGACGGCAGCGGTATGGCTACACCTTC.

CDR3 residues: CASSFDDSIYTF. The CDR3 nucleotides are TGTGCCAGCAGTTTCGATGACAGTATCTACACCTTC. V usage is TRBV12-3 or TRBV12-4 and J usage is TRBJ1-2; perhaps TRBD1 as D (5 bases). CDR3 length equals 12 residues. Trimming removed 3 bases from V and 10 bases from J, with 12 bases in between.

The rearrangement uses TRBV16 and TRBJ1-4; unclear D gene. CDR1 is KGHSY, CDR2 FQNENV, per germline. The length of the CDR3 is 12 residues. Trimming took off 3 bases at V and 7 bases at J, with 6 bases between the two ends. The CDR3 DNA reads as TGTGCCAGCAGCCACGGCGGTGAAAAACTGTTTTTT. The encoded protein is CASSHGGEKLFF.

The V call is TRBV29-1, the J call TRBJ1-2, with D tentatively TRBD1 (5 bases). Germline V CDR1 and CDR2: SQVTM, ANQGSEA. The ends were cut back, 2 bases at V and 8 bases at J, with 18 bases in the middle. The length of the CDR3 is 14 residues. Here the CDR3 reads CSVEIGDPRVGYTF. In DNA, the CDR3 is TGCAGCGTTGAAATAGGGGACCCTCGGGTAGGCTACACCTTC.

The chain has TRBV19 and TRBJ1-2, with 7 bases matching TRBD1. The CDR3 totals 16 residues. V dropped 10 bases and J dropped 8; count of bases not matched to a gene: 22. CDR1 is LNHDA, CDR2 SQIVND, per germline (reference sequence). CDR3 coding DNA: TGTGCCACGACCCAGCGGACAGGTGCCCTTTTGGTCGGCTACACCTTC. Residues: CATTQRTGALLVGYTF. The whole variable domain, filled in from reference TRBV19 and TRBJ1-2, reads DGGITQSPKYLFRKEGQNVTLSCEQNLNHDAMYWYRQDPGQGLRLIYYSQIVNDFQKGDIAEGYSVSREKKESFPLTVTSAQKNPTAFYLCATTQRTGALLVGYTFGSGTRLTVV.

This clone occurred a few times. This CDR3 reads CASGRAGGSGVTDTQYF. CDR3 nucleotide sequence: TGTGCCAGCGGGCGAGCGGGGGGTAGCGGGGTCACAGATACGCAGTATTTT. The chain has TRBV5-4 and TRBJ2-3; 9 nucleotides align to TRBD2. From germline, CDR1 is SGHNT and CDR2 YYREEE (reference sequence). The V gene end was trimmed by 7 bases and the J gene end by 2 bases; junction bases not matched to a gene: 14. The CDR3 consists of 17 residues. The variable domain in full, completed from reference TRBV5-4 and TRBJ2-3, reads ETGVTQSPTHLIKTRGQQVTLRCSSQSGHNTVSWYQQALGQGPQFIFQYYREEENGRGNFPPRFSGLQFPNYSSELNVNALELDDSALYLCASGRAGGSGVTDTQYFGPGTRLTVL.

This chain connects TRBV4-1 to TRBJ1-2; unclear D gene. CDR3 size: 15 residues. V gave up 4 bases and J gave up 0 bases, with 12 bases separating them. CDR1 is MGHRA and CDR2 is YSYEKL in the germline V gene. The CDR3 loop is CASSLDVVSNYGYTF. The CDR3 bases are TGCGCCAGCAGCCTAGACGTAGTCTCTAACTATGGCTACACCTTC.

This clone was seen a single time. This chain joins TRBV7-9 and TRBJ1-2; no clear D. CDR1 and CDR2 from the germline V gene are SEHNR and FQNEAQ (reference sequence). V dropped 5 bases and J dropped 7 bases, with 20 bases sitting between them. The CDR3 has 15 residues. The CDR3 loop reads CASSPMTRNPLGYTF. The DNA of the CDR3 is TGTGCCAGCAGCCCCATGACCCGGAACCCCCTTGGCTACACCTTC.

The chain couples TRBV7-2 to TRBJ2-1; 10 positions agree with TRBD2. The CDR3 consists of 15 residues. CDR1 and CDR2 (germline): SGHTA, FQGNSA. The junction had 2 bases not matched to a gene; V was cut back by 2 bases and J by 4 bases. CDR3 protein: CASSLLAGDYNEQFF. CDR3 nucleotides: TGTGCCAGCAGCTTACTAGCGGGGGATTACAATGAGCAGTTCTTC.

This chain joins TRBV15 and TRBJ2-1; D is unresolved. CDR1 and CDR2 from the germline V gene are LNHNV and YYDKDF (reference sequence). V was shortened by 5 bases and J by 0 bases, with 11 bases between the two germline ends. The CDR3 contains 15 residues. The CDR3 DNA is TGTGCCACCAGCGACCCCTCTAGCTCCTACAATGAGCAGTTCTTC. It codes for CATSDPSSSYNEQFF. The full variable domain, completed using reference TRBV15 and TRBJ2-1, is DAMVIQNPRYQVTQFGKPVTLSCSQTLNHNVMYWYQQKSSQAPKLLFHYYDKDFNNEADTPDNFQSRRPNTSFCFLDIRSPGLGDTAMYLCATSDPSSSYNEQFFGPGTRLTVL.

V and J are TRBV5-8 and TRBJ2-1; D is perhaps TRBD1 (6 bases). The CDR3 is 13 amino acids. Germline CDR1 and CDR2: SGHTS and YDEGEE. Trimming took off 4 bases at V and 4 bases at J, with 9 bases between the two ends. The chain's CDR3 is CASSGGQYNEQFF. The CDR3 DNA sequence: TGTGCCAGCAGCGGGGGACAATACAATGAGCAGTTCTTC. Supplemented by reference TRBV5-8 and TRBJ2-1, the full variable domain reads EAGVTQSPTHLIKTRGQQATLRCSPISGHTSVYWYQQALGLGLQFLLWYDEGEERNRGNFPPRFSGRQFPNYSSELNVNALELEDSALYLCASSGGQYNEQFFGPGTRLTVL.

J is TRBJ2-7 and V is TRBV4-3; D is possibly TRBD1 (5 bases). This CDR3 contains 15 residues. Germline V lookup: CDR1 LGHNA, CDR2 YSLEER. V gave up 5 bases and J gave up 2 bases, with 16 bases separating them. The CDR3 here is CASSSYGDSTYEQYF. The CDR3 DNA reads as TGCGCCAGCAGCTCCTACGGCGACAGTACCTACGAGCAGTACTTC.

This clone appeared many times. V gene TRBV18 combines with J gene TRBJ1-6; D possibly corresponds to TRBD1 (6 bases). The V and J ends lost 9 bases and 7 bases respectively, with 19 bases between them. Germline CDR1 reads KGHSH; CDR2 reads LQKENI. The CDR3 contains 15 residues. The CDR3 reads CASYANKGGNSPLHF. CDR3 DNA sequence: TGTGCCAGTTACGCCAACAAGGGGGGGAATTCACCCCTCCACTTT.

The genes are TRBV2 and TRBJ2-7; 9 bases map to TRBD1. CDR3 length: 15 residues. Unmatched junction bases numbered 8, after V lost 6 bases and J lost 2 bases. Looked up from germline, CDR1 is SNHLY and CDR2 is FYNNEI. CDR3 amino acids: CASRNRGRWAYEQYF. The CDR3 DNA is TGTGCCAGCAGGAACAGGGGGCGCTGGGCCTACGAGCAGTACTTC.

The V call is TRBV19, the J call TRBJ1-2; 12 bases are shared with TRBD1. The CDR3 length is 15 residues. The V gene end was trimmed by 5 bases and the J gene end by 8 bases; junction bases not matched to a gene: 9. From germline, CDR1 is LNHDA and CDR2 SQIVND (reference sequence). The CDR3 here is CASSLRDRGPAGYTF. In DNA, the CDR3 is TGTGCCAGTAGTCTCCGGGACAGGGGGCCGGCGGGCTACACCTTC. The variable domain in full, with the rest retrieved from reference TRBV19 and TRBJ1-2, is DGGITQSPKYLFRKEGQNVTLSCEQNLNHDAMYWYRQDPGQGLRLIYYSQIVNDFQKGDIAEGYSVSREKKESFPLTVTSAQKNPTAFYLCASSLRDRGPAGYTFGSGTRLTVV.

This clone was seen just once. Written as DNA, the CDR3 is TGCAGCGCAAAACAGGGTTCCCACGAGCAGTACTTC. Translation gives CSAKQGSHEQYF. The genes are TRBV29-1 and TRBJ2-7; possibly TRBD1 for D (6 bases). V was clipped by 7 bases and J by 5 bases, with 15 bases between them. Germline CDR1 and CDR2: SQVTM and ANQGSEA. This CDR3 contains 12 residues.

The chain's CDR3 is CSGGQKNTEAFF. The DNA for the CDR3 is TGCAGCGGAGGACAGAAAAACACTGAAGCTTTCTTT. The J gene is TRBJ1-1, the V gene TRBV29-1; tentative D call: TRBD1 (6 bases). The CDR3 loop spans 12 amino acids. Germline values: CDR1 SQVTM, CDR2 ANQGSEA. Trimming removed 7 bases at V and 2 bases at J, with 11 bases between.

V is TRBV18 and J is TRBJ1-4; D ambiguous. The germline V gene has CDR1 KGHSH and CDR2 LQKENI. The CDR3 consists of 13 residues. V lost 6 bases and J 4 bases, leaving 9 bases between the germline ends. In nucleotides, the CDR3 is TGTGCCAGCTCCCGCAGCAATAATGAAAAACTGTTTTTT. The encoded protein is CASSRSNNEKLFF. The full variable domain, completed using reference TRBV18 and TRBJ1-4, is NAGVMQNPRHLVRRRGQEARLRCSPMKGHSHVYWYRQLPEEGLKFMVYLQKENIIDESGMPKERFSAEFPKEGPSILRIQQVVRGDSAAYFCASSRSNNEKLFFGSGTQLSVL.

As for this clone: A junction boundary mismatches the germline segment, possibly from a read error. This chain uses TRBV4-1 with TRBJ1-5; TRBD1 is a possible D gene (5 bases). Germline loops: CDR1 MGHRA, CDR2 YSYEKL. The CDR3 loop spans 18 amino acids. This chain's CDR3 is CASTQGAIRGGPNQPQHF. Written as DNA, the CDR3 is TGCGCCAGCACCCAAGGGGCTATTCGGGGAGGGCCAAATCAGCCCCAGCATTTT.